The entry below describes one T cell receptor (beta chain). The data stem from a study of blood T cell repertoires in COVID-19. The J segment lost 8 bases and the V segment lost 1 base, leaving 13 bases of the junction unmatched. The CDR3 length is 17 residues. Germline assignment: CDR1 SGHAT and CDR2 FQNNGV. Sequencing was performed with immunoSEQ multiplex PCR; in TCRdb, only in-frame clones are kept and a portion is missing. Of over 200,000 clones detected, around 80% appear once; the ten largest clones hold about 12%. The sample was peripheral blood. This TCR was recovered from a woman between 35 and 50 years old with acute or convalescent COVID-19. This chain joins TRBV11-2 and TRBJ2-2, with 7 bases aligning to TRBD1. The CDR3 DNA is TGTGCCAGCAGCTTAGGGAACCGGGACAGCCTACGAGGGGAGCTGTTTTTT. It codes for CASSLGNRDSLRGELFF. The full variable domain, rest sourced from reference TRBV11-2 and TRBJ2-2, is EAGVAQSPRYKIIEKRQSVAFWCNPISGHATLYWYQQILGQGPKLLIQFQNNGVVDDSQLPKDRFSAERLKGVDSTLKIQPAKLEDSAVYLCASSLGNRDSLRGELFFGEGSRLTVL.